This note documents a single T cell receptor (beta chain) sequence. The ends were cut back, 2 bases at V and 3 bases at J, with 8 bases in the middle. This CDR3 is 14 amino acids long. Germline V CDR1 and CDR2: KGHSH, LQKENI. This sample stems from a study of blood T cell repertoires in COVID-19. Overall study context: Sites across the United States, Italy and Spain contributed samples from acute and convalescent COVID-19. The analysed material was cDNA or gDNA that came from T cells, B-cell-depleted T cells, or PBMCs.

Under the authors' procedure: Nucleated cell counts were estimated from reference gene primer amplification. The repertoire was sequenced with immunoSEQ multiplex PCR; TCRdb's copy has only in-frame clones and lacks some. That table gives V, J and clone size, and the DNA gave D and trimming. This sample has 160,000 or so clones, with over 85% found just once. The sequenced sample was peripheral blood. The clonotype was recovered from a man between 60 and 70 years old with active or convalescent COVID-19. The V call is TRBV18, the J call TRBJ2-1; possibly TRBD1 for D (6 bases). In nucleotides, the CDR3 is TGTGCCAGCTCACCAAGGACAGTCTACAATGAGCAGTTCTTC. It translates to CASSPRTVYNEQFF.